A selection of T cell receptor beta chains follows, all from one sample in a study of T-cell memory formation after mild COVID-19. MiXCR, run by TCRdb on the 5' RACE reads, gives a single entry per CDR3 protein. The sample holds around 340,000 distinct CDR3 sequences, around 15% seen once. The sample was PBMCs or a T cell subset sorted from them (not recorded which). The receptors were sampled from a man between 18 and 29 years old who had mild COVID-19 (a few samples of this study predate the infection). Cell type and time point are not known. The CDR3 runs from the conserved cysteine through the conserved F or W. The D gene is left open where the match is weak. Clone size is stated in some rows and not others, as once, few, many or a class when expanded.

V	size	J	D	DNA	CDR3
TRBV4-2	few	TRBJ1-5	TRBD1	TGTGCCAGCAGCCAAGATCACGGGACAGGCAATCAGCCCCAGCATTTT	CASSQDHGTGNQPQHF
TRBV3-1	few	TRBJ1-1	.	TGTGCCAGCAGCCAATTAGATTGGAGGGCGGCGGCTTTCTTT	CASSQLDWRAAAFF
TRBV28	few	TRBJ1-2	.	TGTGCCAGCCGATTCGACGGCAACTATGGCTACACCTTC	CASRFDGNYGYTF
TRBV7-2	many	TRBJ2-5	.	TGTGCCAGCAACTTATCAGGGGAGGAGACCCAGTACTTC	CASNLSGEETQYF
TRBV5-1	.	TRBJ1-3	.	TGCGCCAGCAGGGTAGGGGTCTCTGGAAACACCATATATTTT	CASRVGVSGNTIYF
TRBV20-1	few	TRBJ2-5	.	TGCAGTGCTAGAGTCCCTAGCCTATGGGAGACCCAGTACTTC	CSARVPSLWETQYF
TRBV4-3	few	TRBJ2-2	.	TGCGCCAGCAGCCAGGGGACCTCTGCCGGGGAGCTGTTTTTT	CASSQGTSAGELFF
TRBV5-1	many	TRBJ2-5	.	TGCGCCAGCAGCTGGGGGTCGGTGGAGACCCAGTACTTC	CASSWGSVETQYF
TRBV5-1	.	TRBJ2-5	TRBD2	TGCGCCAGCAGCTTGGGTCCGGGGGGTCGGGGAGAGACCCAGTACTTC	CASSLGPGGRGETQYF
TRBV20-1	few	TRBJ1-1	.	TGCAGTGCTAGAGCCCATTTAGGGCTGAACACTGAAGCTTTCTTT	CSARAHLGLNTEAFF
TRBV7-2	many	TRBJ2-4	TRBD2	TGTGCCAGCAGCGTCGGACTAGCGGGGGGAAACATTCAGTACTTC	CASSVGLAGGNIQYF
TRBV7-2	many	TRBJ2-2	.	TGTGCCAGCAGCTTTCTCGCAGATCCGAACACCGGGGAGCTGTTTTTT	CASSFLADPNTGELFF
TRBV2	.	TRBJ2-1	.	TGTGCCAGCAGCATCTCGCGGGAGCAGTTCTTC	CASSISREQFF
TRBV7-9	once	TRBJ1-2	.	TGTGCCAGCGAGGAAGCTAAACTCTACACCTTC	CASEEAKLYTF
TRBV30	.	TRBJ2-7	TRBD2	TGTGCCTGGAGTGACCGGCTAGCGGGGGCCGGGAGGGGGGAGCAGTACTTC	CAWSDRLAGAGRGEQYF
TRBV4-1	few	TRBJ2-7	.	TGCGCCAGCAGCCAAGAGGCGGAAGTGAGGGTCGAGCAGTACTTC	CASSQEAEVRVEQYF
TRBV3-1	many	TRBJ2-5	.	TGTGCCAGCAGCCCCCAAGGACCACCCCAGTACTTC	CASSPQGPPQYF
TRBV27	.	TRBJ1-2	.	TGTGCCAGCAGTTTTAGCAGTGTGGGAGACTACACCTTC	CASSFSSVGDYTF
TRBV6-5	few	TRBJ2-2	TRBD2	TGTGCCAGCAGTTACGTCCCGGGGGGGAACACCGGGGAGCTGTTTTTT	CASSYVPGGNTGELFF
TRBV11-2	few	TRBJ2-3	TRBD2	TGTGCCAGCAGCTCTACTAGCGGGGGGTTCGCAGATACGCAGTATTTT	CASSSTSGGFADTQYF
TRBV7-2	.	TRBJ2-2	.	TGTGCCAGCAGCTTCCGGACAGTCCTAGATACCGGGGAGCTGTTTTTT	CASSFRTVLDTGELFF
TRBV6-6	.	TRBJ2-3	.	TGTGCCAGCAGTTACGTCGAGGGGGGGCGGGATACGCAGTATTTT	CASSYVEGGRDTQYF
TRBV24-1	few	TRBJ2-5	TRBD2	TGTGCCACCAGTGACCCCGGGGGGAGCGGGGGACAAGAGACCCAGTACTTC	CATSDPGGSGGQETQYF
TRBV7-9	few	TRBJ2-7	.	TGTGCCAGCAGCCCCGCGGGGCACTACGAGCAGTACTTC	CASSPAGHYEQYF
TRBV15	.	TRBJ1-2	.	TGTGCCACCAGCGAGGGGTTGGACTATGGCTACACCTTC	CATSEGLDYGYTF
TRBV28	.	TRBJ2-3	TRBD2	TGTGCCAGCAGACTGACTAGCGGGCGGACAGATACGCAGTATTTT	CASRLTSGRTDTQYF
TRBV30	.	TRBJ1-1	TRBD1	TGTGCTTACCCCCAGGGGGGAGAAGCTTTCTTT	CAYPQGGEAFF
TRBV6-6	few	TRBJ2-7	TRBD2	TGTGCCAGCAGTTTAGCGGGTTTGAGCTCCTACGAGCAGTACTTC	CASSLAGLSSYEQYF
TRBV24-1	.	TRBJ2-2	.	TGTGCCACCAGTGATTTCGCCAGAGCCACCGGGGAGCTGTTTTTT	CATSDFARATGELFF
TRBV29-1	few	TRBJ1-1	.	TGCAGCGTTGAAAGGGGGGGAGCGGGGACTGAAGCTTTCTTT	CSVERGGAGTEAFF
TRBV5-1	.	TRBJ2-5	TRBD2	TGCGCCAGCAGCTTGGTAGCGGGGGGGGCACAAGAGACCCAGTACTTC	CASSLVAGGAQETQYF
TRBV10-3	.	TRBJ1-2	.	TGTGCCATCAGGGCGGGAGGCTACACCTTC	CAIRAGGYTF